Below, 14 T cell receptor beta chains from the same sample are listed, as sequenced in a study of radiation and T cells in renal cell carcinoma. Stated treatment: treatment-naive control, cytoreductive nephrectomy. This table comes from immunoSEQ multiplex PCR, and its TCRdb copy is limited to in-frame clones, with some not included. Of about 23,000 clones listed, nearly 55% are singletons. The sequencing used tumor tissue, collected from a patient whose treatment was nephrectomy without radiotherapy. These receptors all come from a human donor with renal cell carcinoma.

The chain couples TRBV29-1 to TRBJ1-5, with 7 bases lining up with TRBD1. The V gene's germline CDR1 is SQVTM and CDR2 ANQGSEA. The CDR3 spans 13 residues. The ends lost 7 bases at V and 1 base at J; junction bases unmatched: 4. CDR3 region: CSARQGSNQPQHF. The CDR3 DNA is TGCAGCGCCCGACAGGGAAGCAATCAGCCCCAGCATTTT.

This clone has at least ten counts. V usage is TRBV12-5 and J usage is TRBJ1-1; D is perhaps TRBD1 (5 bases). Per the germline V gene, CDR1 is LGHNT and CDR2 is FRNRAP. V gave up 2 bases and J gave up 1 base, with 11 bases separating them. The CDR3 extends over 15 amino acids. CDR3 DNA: TGTGCTAGTGGTTTGCCGACCGGGGGGAACACTGAAGCTTTCTTT. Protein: CASGLPTGGNTEAFF.

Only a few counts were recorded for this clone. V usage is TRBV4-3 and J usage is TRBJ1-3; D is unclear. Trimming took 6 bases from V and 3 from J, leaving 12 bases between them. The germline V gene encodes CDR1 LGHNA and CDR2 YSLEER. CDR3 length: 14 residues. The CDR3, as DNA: TGCGCCAGCAGAATGGATGTTAATGGAAACACCATATATTTT. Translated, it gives CASRMDVNGNTIYF.

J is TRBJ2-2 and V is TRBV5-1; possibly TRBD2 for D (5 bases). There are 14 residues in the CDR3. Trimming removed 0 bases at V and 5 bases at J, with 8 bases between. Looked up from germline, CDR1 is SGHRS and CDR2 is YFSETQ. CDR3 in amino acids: CASSLGVATGELFF. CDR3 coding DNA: TGCGCCAGCAGCTTGGGGGTAGCGACCGGGGAGCTGTTTTTT.

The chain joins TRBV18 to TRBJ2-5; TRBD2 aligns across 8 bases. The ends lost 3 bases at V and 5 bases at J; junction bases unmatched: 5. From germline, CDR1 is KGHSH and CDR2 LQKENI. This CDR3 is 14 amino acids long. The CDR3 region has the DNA TGTGCCAGCTCACCGGGACTAGGGATCGAGACCCAGTACTTC. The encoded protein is CASSPGLGIETQYF.

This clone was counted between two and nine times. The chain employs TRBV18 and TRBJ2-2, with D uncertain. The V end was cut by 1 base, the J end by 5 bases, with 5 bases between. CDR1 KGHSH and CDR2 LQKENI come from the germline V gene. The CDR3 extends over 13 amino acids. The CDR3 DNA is TGTGCCAGCTCACCACTTCCGACCGGGGAGCTGTTTTTT. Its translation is CASSPLPTGELFF.

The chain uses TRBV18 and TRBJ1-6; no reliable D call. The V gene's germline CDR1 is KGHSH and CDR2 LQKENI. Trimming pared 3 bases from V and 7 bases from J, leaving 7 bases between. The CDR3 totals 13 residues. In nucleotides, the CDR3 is TGTGCCAGCTCACCCCATGGGAATTCACCCCTCCACTTT. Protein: CASSPHGNSPLHF.

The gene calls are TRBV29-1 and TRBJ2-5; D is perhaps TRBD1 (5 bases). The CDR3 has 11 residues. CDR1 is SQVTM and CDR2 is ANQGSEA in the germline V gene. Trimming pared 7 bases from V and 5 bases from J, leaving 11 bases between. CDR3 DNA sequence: TGCAGCGGGTGGGGCCGGGAGACCCAGTACTTC. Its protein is CSGWGRETQYF.

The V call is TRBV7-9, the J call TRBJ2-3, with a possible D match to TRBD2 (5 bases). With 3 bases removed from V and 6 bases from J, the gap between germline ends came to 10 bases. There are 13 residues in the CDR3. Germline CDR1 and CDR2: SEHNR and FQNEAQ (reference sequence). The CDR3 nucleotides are TGTGCCAGCAGCTTTCCCGGGGAGGATACGCAGTATTTT. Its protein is CASSFPGEDTQYF.

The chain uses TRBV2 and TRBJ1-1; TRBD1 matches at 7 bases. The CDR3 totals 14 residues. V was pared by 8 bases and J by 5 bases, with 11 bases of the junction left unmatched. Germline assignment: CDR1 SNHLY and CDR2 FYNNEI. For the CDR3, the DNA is TGTGCCAGCGGGGAACAGGGGCCCTCTACTGAAGCTTTCTTT. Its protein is CASGEQGPSTEAFF.

CDR3 sequence reads: CASSTGLGGYEQYF. In DNA form, the CDR3 reads TGTGCCAGCAGTACCGGGTTAGGGGGGTACGAGCAGTACTTC. The chain has TRBV5-6 and TRBJ2-7; D possibly matches TRBD1 or TRBD2 (6 bases each). CDR1 SGHDT and CDR2 YYEEEE come from the germline V gene. CDR3 length equals 14 residues. Trimming shortened V by 5 bases and J by 4 bases, and 16 bases separated the two germline ends.

The CDR3 bases are TGTGCCAGCAGTCAGTGGAATCAGCCCCAGCATTTT. It yields the protein CASSQWNQPQHF. This chain links TRBV6-6 with TRBJ1-5; unclear D gene. Looked up from germline, CDR1 is MNHNY and CDR2 is SVGAGI (reference sequence). V was pared by 5 bases and J by 4 bases, with 6 bases between. The CDR3 runs to 12 residues.

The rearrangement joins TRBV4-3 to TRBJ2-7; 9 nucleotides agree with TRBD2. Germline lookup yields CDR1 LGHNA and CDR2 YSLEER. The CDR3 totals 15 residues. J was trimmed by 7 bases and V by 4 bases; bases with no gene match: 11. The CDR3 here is CASSRRLAAVWEQYF. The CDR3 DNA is TGCGCCAGCAGCCGAAGACTAGCGGCCGTTTGGGAGCAGTACTTC.

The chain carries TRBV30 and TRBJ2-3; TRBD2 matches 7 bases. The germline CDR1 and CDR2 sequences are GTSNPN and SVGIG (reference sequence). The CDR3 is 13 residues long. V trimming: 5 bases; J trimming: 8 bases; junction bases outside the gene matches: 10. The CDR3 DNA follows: TGTGCCTGGCTCCAGGCGGGAGCGAGTACGCAGTATTTT. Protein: CAWLQAGASTQYF.